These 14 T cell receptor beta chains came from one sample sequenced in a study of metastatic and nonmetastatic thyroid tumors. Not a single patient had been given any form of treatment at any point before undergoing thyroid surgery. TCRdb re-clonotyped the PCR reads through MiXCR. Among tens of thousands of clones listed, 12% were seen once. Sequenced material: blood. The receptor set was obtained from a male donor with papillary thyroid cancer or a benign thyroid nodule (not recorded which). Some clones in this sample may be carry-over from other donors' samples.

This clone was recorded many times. The DNA of the CDR3 is TGCAGTGCTAGAGGATGGAGCGGGAGTCGGGTCTCCTACAATGAGCAGTTCTTC. Its translation is CSARGWSGSRVSYNEQFF. The rearrangement uses TRBV20-1 and TRBJ2-1; TRBD2 aligns across 8 bases. V was clipped by 1 base and J by 0 bases; unmatched bases: 11. This CDR3 comprises 18 residues. The germline V gene encodes CDR1 DFQATT and CDR2 SNEGSKA (reference sequence).

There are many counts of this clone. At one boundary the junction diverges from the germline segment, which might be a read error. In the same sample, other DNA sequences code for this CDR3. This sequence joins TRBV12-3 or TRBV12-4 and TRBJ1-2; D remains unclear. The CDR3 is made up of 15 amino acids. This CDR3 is CASSLSGVGIYGYTF. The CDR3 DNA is TGTGCCAGCAGTTTGTCTGGGGTTGGAATCTATGGCTACACTTTC.

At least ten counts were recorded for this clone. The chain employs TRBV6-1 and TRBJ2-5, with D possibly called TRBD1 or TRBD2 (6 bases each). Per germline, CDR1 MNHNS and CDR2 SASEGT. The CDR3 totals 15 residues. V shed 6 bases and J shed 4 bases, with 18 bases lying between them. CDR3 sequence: CASRRGGLAGETQYF. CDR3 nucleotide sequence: TGTGCCAGCAGAAGAGGGGGGCTAGCTGGAGAGACCCAGTACTTC.

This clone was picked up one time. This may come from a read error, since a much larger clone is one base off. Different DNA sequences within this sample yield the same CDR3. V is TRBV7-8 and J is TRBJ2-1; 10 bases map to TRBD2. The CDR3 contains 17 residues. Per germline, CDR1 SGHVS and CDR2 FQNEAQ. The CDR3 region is CASSPKREGLSRNEQFF. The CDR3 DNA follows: TGTGCAAGCAGCCCAAAGCGGGAGGGCCTGTCGAGGAATGAGCAGTTCTTC.

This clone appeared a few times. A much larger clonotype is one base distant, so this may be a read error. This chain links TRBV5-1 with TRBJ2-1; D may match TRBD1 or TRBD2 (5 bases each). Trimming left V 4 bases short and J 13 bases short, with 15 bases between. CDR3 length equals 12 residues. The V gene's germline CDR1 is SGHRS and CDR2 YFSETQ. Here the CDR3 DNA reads TGCGCCAGCAGCCCGGGACCCCCCGATCAGTTCTTC. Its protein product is CASSPGPPDQFF.

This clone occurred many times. Here the CDR3 DNA reads TGTGCCAGCAGTTTATTTCTAGCGGGCTCCTACAATGAGCAGTTCTTC. This translates into CASSLFLAGSYNEQFF. The V and J genes are TRBV28 and TRBJ2-1, with 8 bases lining up with TRBD2. The junction had 2 bases not matched to a gene; V was cut back by 1 base and J by 0 bases. CDR1 and CDR2 from the germline V gene are MDHEN and SYDVKM. This CDR3 is built from 16 residues.

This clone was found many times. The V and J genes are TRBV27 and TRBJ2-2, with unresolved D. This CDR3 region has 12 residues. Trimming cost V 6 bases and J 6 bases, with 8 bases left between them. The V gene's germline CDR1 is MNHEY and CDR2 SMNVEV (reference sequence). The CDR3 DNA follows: TGTGCCAGCAGCTTTTGGGCCGGGGAGCTGTTTTTT. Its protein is CASSFWAGELFF.

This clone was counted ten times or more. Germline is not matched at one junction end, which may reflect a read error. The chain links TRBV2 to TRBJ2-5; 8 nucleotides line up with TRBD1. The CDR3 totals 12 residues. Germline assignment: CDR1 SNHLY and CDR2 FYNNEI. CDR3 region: CASSESRRTGNF. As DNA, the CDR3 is TGTGCCAGCAGTGAATCGCGAAGGACAGGGAACTTC.

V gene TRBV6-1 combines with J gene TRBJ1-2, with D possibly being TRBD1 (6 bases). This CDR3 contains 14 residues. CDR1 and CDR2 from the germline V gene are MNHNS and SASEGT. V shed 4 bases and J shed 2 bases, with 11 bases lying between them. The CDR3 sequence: CASSGQVDNYGYTF. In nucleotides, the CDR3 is TGTGCCAGCAGTGGACAGGTAGACAACTATGGCTACACCTTC.

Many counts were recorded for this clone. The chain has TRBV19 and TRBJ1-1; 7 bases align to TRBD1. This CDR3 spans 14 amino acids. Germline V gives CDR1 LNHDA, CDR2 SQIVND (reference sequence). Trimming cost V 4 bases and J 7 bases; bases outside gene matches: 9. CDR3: CASSSDRVLNEAFF. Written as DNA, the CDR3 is TGTGCCAGTAGTAGCGACAGGGTTCTCAATGAAGCTTTCTTT. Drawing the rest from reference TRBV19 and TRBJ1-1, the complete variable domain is DGGITQSPKYLFRKEGQNVTLSCEQNLNHDAMYWYRQDPGQGLRLIYYSQIVNDFQKGDIAEGYSVSREKKESFPLTVTSAQKNPTAFYLCASSSDRVLNEAFFGQGTRLTVV.

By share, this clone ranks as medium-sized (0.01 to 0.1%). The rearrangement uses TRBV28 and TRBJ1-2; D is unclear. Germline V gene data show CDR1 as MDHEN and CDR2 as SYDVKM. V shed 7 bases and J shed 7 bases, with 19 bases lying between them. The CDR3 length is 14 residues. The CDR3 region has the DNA TGTGCCAGCACCCCCGGAGGCGTTAAAGGTGGCTACACCTTC. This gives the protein CASTPGGVKGGYTF.

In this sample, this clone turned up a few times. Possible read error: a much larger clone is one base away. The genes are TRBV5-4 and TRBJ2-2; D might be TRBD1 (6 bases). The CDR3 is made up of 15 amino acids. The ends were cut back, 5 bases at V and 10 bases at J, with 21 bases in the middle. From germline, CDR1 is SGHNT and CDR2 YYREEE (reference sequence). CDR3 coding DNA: TGTGCCAGCAGGGACGACAGGTCGGGTAACGTGGAGCTGTTTTTT. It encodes CASRDDRSGNVELFF.

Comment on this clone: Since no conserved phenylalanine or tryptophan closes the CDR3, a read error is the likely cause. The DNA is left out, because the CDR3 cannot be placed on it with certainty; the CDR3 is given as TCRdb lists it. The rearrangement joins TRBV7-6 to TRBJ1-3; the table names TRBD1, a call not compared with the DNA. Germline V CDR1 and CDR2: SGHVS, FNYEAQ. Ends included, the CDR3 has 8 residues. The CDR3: CASSPRGA.

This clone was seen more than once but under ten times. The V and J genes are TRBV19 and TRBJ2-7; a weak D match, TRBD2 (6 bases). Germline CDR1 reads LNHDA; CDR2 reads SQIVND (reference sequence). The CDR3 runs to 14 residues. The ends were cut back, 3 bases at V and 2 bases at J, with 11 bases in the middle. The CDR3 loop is CASSIVGTAYEQYF. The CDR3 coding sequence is TGTGCCAGTAGTATCGTGGGGACTGCCTACGAGCAGTACTTC.